This T cell receptor beta chain was recorded in a study of control samples from healthy donors and cancer patients. Sequenced by immunoSEQ multiplex PCR; TCRdb stores in-frame clones only, minus some. The table has 100,000 to 150,000 clones, around 93% seen once. CDR3 length equals 14 residues. The V and J ends lost 2 bases and 1 base respectively, with 9 bases between them. CDR1 is SGHRS and CDR2 is YFSETQ in the germline V gene. Specimen: blood. The chain joins TRBV5-1 to TRBJ1-1; D is possibly TRBD1 (6 bases). This receptor was obtained from a man aged 18 to 30 in good health. The CDR3: CASSLTGRNTEAFF. As DNA, the CDR3 is TGCGCCAGCAGCTTAACAGGGCGGAACACTGAAGCTTTCTTT.